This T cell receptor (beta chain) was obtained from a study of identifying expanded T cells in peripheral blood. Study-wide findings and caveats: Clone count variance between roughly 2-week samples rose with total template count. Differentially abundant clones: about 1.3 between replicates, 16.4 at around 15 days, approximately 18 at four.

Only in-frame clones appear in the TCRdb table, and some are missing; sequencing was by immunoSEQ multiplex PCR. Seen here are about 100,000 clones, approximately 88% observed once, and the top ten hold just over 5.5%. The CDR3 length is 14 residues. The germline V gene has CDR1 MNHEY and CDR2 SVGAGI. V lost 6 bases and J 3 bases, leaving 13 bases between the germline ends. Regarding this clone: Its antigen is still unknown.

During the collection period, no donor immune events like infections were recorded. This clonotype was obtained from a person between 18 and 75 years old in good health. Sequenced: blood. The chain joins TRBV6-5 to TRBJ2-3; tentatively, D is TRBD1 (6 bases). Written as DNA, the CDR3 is TGTGCCAGCAGCCAAGGGGGATCTACAGATACGCAGTATTTT. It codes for CASSQGGSTDTQYF.